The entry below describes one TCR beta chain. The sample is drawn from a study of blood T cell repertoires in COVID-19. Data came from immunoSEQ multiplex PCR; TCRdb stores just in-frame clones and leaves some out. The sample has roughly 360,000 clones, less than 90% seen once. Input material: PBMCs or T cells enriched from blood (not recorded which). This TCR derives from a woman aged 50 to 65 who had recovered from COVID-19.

The DNA for the CDR3 is TGCGCCAGCAGCCCGGGGGGATATGAAAAACTGTTTTTT. It codes for CASSPGGYEKLFF. This sequence joins TRBV5-1 and TRBJ1-4; TRBD1 is a possible D gene (5 bases). The CDR3 sequence is 13 residues long. V lost 4 bases, J lost 6 bases, and 10 bases lay in between. Germline V gene lookup returns CDR1 SGHRS and CDR2 YFSETQ.